What follows is one T cell receptor beta chain and its context. Sequencing was performed with immunoSEQ multiplex PCR; in TCRdb, only in-frame clones are kept and a portion is missing. The sample consists of approximately 55,000 clones, more than 70% of them appearing once. With V trimmed by 5 bases and J by 2 bases, 6 bases remained unmatched. The V gene's germline CDR1 is LNHDA and CDR2 SQIVND (reference sequence). The CDR3 is made up of 14 amino acids. This entry is derived from a study of blood T cell repertoires in COVID-19. For the study at large: PBMCs, B-cell-depleted T cells, or T cells were the source of the cDNA or gDNA that made up the material.

This sequence joins TRBV19 and TRBJ2-7, with 7 bases matching TRBD1. This clonotype was obtained from a man aged 25-40 years with COVID-19, enrolled during active disease. The specimen was peripheral blood. The CDR3 nucleotides are TGTGCCAGTAGTGCCACCGGGACAGCCTACGAGCAGTACTTC. Translated: CASSATGTAYEQYF.